This T cell receptor (beta chain) emerged from a study of CD8 T cells in ankylosing spondylitis (dated by TCRdb to between 2016 and 2019). With respect to the entire study: To find TCR variants linked to disease, the study profiled T cell receptor beta repertoires in ankylosing spondylitis patients and healthy donors. The full study cohort comprised some 27 ankylosing spondylitis patients and roughly 100 healthy donors. Peripheral blood samples were taken, and synovial fluid was additionally collected from ankylosing spondylitis patients. Broad study findings and their caveats: Blood from ankylosing spondylitis patients appeared to be characterized by a TCR beta motif composed of several highly homologous amino acid variants. Some motif variants were previously reported in synovial fluid and blood of reactive arthritis patients, suggesting common disease-initiation mechanisms. In peripheral blood, the disease-linked clones were found at relatively low frequencies and had a CD8+ phenotype. Significant enrichment of the disease-linked clones was reported in matched synovial fluid samples from ankylosing spondylitis patients.

Sequencing relied on an Illumina HiSeq 2500. TCR beta libraries were prepared by quantitative 5'-RACE with molecular barcodes. The authors processed their data as follows. A new computational method, built on a probabilistic model of VDJ rearrangement, was used to identify disease-linked TCR variants. Clones were called with MiXCR by TCRdb after fastp trimmed the public reads at Q25, and only in-frame beta chains were retained. For every CDR3 protein sequence, its rows merge into one entry that carries the most common genes and DNA. TCRdb assigned the V and J calls; the authors' analysis was not used. This sample gives some 220,000 distinct CDR3 sequences in total; around 7.9% of them show up just once. 14% of the sample rests with the top ten. This clonotype turned up a few times. The antigen this receptor binds is unknown. No base qualities exist here, and no much larger clone lies one base off it.

The CDR3 runs 14 amino acids, cysteine and phenylalanine included. The only DNA kept is the CDR3, 42 bases in frame from the first base. The germline V and J ends show losses of 3 bases and 6 bases respectively, and no gene match explains 6 bases of the junction. CDR1 SQVTM and CDR2 ANQGSEA were looked up in the germline V gene. Sequenced: blood, either unsorted or a sorted T cell fraction (not recorded which). The sequence joins TRBV29-1 to TRBJ2-1; 9 of the junction bases match TRBD1. The clonotype comes from a male donor with ankylosing spondylitis. The CDR3 reads as follows: CSVDGQGSANEQFF. The DNA sequence follows: TGCAGCGTTGACGGACAGGGGTCGGCCAATGAGCAGTTCTTC.